Each of the 21 T cell receptor beta chains below was sequenced from the same sample in a study of T cells in Graves' hyperthyroidism and ophthalmopathy. The source material, RNA transcripts, was used to amplify TCR beta CDR3 regions. The study used the HTBI primer set for a first-round RT-PCR of the TCR CDR3. TCRdb re-derived calls from the multiplex PCR reads in MiXCR, one entry per CDR3 protein. This table has about 570,000 distinct CDR3 sequences, 35% to 55% appearing once. Source material: peripheral blood or thyroid tissue (not recorded which). The receptor source for this set is an adult woman with Graves' disease, either hyperthyroidism or ophthalmopathy (not recorded which).

As concerns this clonotype: At one end, the junction sequence differs from germline, possibly due to a read error. The V call is TRBV7-9, the J call TRBJ1-1; D is unclear. Germline V gene sequence: CDR1 SEHNR, CDR2 FQNEAQ (reference sequence). The CDR3 has 13 amino acids. This CDR3 reads CARSLGWNTEAFF. Written as DNA, the CDR3 is TGTGCCAGGAGCTTAGGGTGGAACACTGAAGCTTTCTTT.

This clonotype was seen repeatedly, ten times or more. The rearrangement links TRBV11-3 to TRBJ1-1; 10 nucleotides agree with TRBD1. Germline V CDR1 and CDR2: SGHNT, YENEEA. The V segment lost 8 bases and the J segment 5 bases; nucleotides outside the gene matches: 11. This CDR3 comprises 15 residues. DNA for the CDR3: TGTGCCAGCTCCCCGGGACAGGGGTGGATGACTGAAGCTTTCTTT. It is translated as CASSPGQGWMTEAFF.

The CDR3 DNA follows: TGTGCCAGCAGCGGACAGGGGAGCAATCAGCCCCAGTACTTC. Residues: CASSGQGSNQPQYF. The chain uses TRBV7-9 and TRBJ2-5; 9 bases are a match to TRBD1. Germline V gene data show CDR1 as SEHNR and CDR2 as FQNEAQ (reference sequence). This CDR3 has 14 residues. J was trimmed by 9 bases and V by 5 bases; bases with no gene match: 10.

This clonotype was seen more than once but under ten times. The V gene is TRBV27, the J gene TRBJ1-1; 9 bases match TRBD1. Germline loops: CDR1 MNHEY, CDR2 SMNVEV (reference sequence). The CDR3 sequence is 15 residues long. V gave up 4 bases and J gave up 4 bases; unmatched junction bases: 7. CDR3 bases: TGTGCCAGCAGTTCCTCTCCACAGGGGGCCACTGAAGCTTTCTTT. Amino acid sequence: CASSSSPQGATEAFF.

In this sample, this clonotype turned up many times. The chain joins TRBV2 to TRBJ1-6; TRBD1 might be the D (5 bases). CDR1 and CDR2 from the germline V gene are SNHLY and FYNNEI. Trimming stripped 4 bases from V and 7 bases from J, with 14 bases between. This CDR3 has 15 residues. CDR3 loop: CASSGSVGGNSPLHF. The CDR3 region has the DNA TGTGCCAGCAGTGGGTCGGTTGGGGGGAATTCACCCCTCCACTTT.

V is TRBV10-2 and J is TRBJ1-1, with 7 bases that match TRBD1. Trimming took 7 bases from V and 0 from J; bases not matched to a gene: 2. Germline V gene lookup returns CDR1 WSHSY and CDR2 SAAADI. This CDR3 comprises 13 residues. CDR3 sequence reads: CASKQGMNTEAFF. The CDR3 DNA reads as TGCGCCAGCAAACAGGGGATGAACACTGAAGCTTTCTTT.

This clonotype was recorded at least ten times. This sequence joins TRBV19 and TRBJ1-4, with D tentatively TRBD1 (6 bases). V shed 10 bases and J shed 0 bases, with 18 bases lying between them. This CDR3 spans 16 amino acids. CDR1 and CDR2 (germline): LNHDA, SQIVND (reference sequence). CDR3 region: CATESRGRATNEKLFF. CDR3 nucleotides: TGTGCCACGGAAAGCCGGGGGCGAGCAACTAATGAAAAACTGTTTTTT.

Note on this clonotype: This may come from a read error, since a much larger clone is one base off. V usage is TRBV3-1 and J usage is TRBJ1-5; D is ambiguous. The CDR3 sequence is 13 residues long. Trimming shortened V by 2 bases and J by 7 bases, and 9 bases separated the two germline ends. From germline, CDR1 is LGHDT and CDR2 YNNKEL (reference sequence). The CDR3 is CASSQQPRQPQHF. As DNA, the CDR3 is TGTGCCAGCAGCCAACAGCCCCGCCAGCCCCAGCATTTT.

The chain has TRBV7-9 and TRBJ2-5, with a possible D match to TRBD2 (7 bases). This CDR3 comprises 14 residues. V dropped 8 bases and J dropped 5 bases, with 18 bases sitting between them. Germline CDR1 is SEHNR and CDR2 is FQNEAQ (reference sequence). In DNA form, the CDR3 reads TGTGCCAGCGACGAGGGGGGGGCTCGGGAGACCCAGTACTTC. Translated: CASDEGGARETQYF.

The chain carries TRBV29-1 and TRBJ1-4; 7 bases map to TRBD1. Trimming removed 6 bases from V and 4 bases from J; junction bases left unmatched: 5. CDR1 and CDR2 (germline): SQVTM, ANQGSEA. CDR3 length: 13 residues. Written as DNA, the CDR3 is TGCAGCGTCAAGGGACAGATTAATGAAAAACTGTTTTTT. The encoded protein is CSVKGQINEKLFF.

The genes are TRBV7-6 and TRBJ2-7; 13 bases are shared with TRBD2. CDR1 SGHVS and CDR2 FNYEAQ come from the germline V gene. The junction had 2 bases not matched to a gene; V was cut back by 1 base and J by 2 bases. The CDR3 sequence is 16 residues long. The CDR3 loop is CASSLGGLAGTYEQYF. The DNA of the CDR3 is TGTGCCAGCAGCTTAGGGGGACTAGCGGGAACCTACGAGCAGTACTTC.

The rearrangement uses TRBV20-1 and TRBJ2-5; 9 nucleotides agree with TRBD2. Germline-derived CDR1 and CDR2 are DFQATT and SNEGSKA (reference sequence). V lost 3 bases to trimming and J lost 4 bases; unmatched junction nucleotides: 3. The CDR3 has 13 residues. The CDR3, as DNA: TGCAGTGCTAGTGCGGGGGGGGGAGAGACCCAGTACTTC. It encodes CSASAGGGETQYF.

In this sample, this clonotype turned up a few times. The conserved phenylalanine or tryptophan normally closing the CDR3 is absent here, so this likely arose from a read error. The DNA is omitted, as the CDR3 cannot be located on it reliably, and the CDR3 follows TCRdb's listing. V usage is TRBV24-1 and J usage is TRBJ2-1; the DNA was not used to check the table's D call, TRBD1. From its first to its last residue, the CDR3 has 13 amino acids. Germline CDR1 KGHDR, CDR2 SFDVKD. CDR3 sequence: CATSGEQGQGGPL.

CDR3 DNA sequence: TGTGCCAGCAGACTCCGGACTAGCGGGAGTGATCAAGAGACCCAGTACTTC. Translating it yields CASRLRTSGSDQETQYF. This chain connects TRBV7-8 to TRBJ2-5; 13 nucleotides agree with TRBD2. V gave up 6 bases and J gave up 2 bases; unmatched junction bases: 9. Germline CDR1 and CDR2: SGHVS and FQNEAQ. The CDR3 sequence is 17 residues long.

This clonotype was detected many times. The chain couples TRBV7-9 to TRBJ1-1; a possible D gene is TRBD1 (5 bases). Trimming stripped 5 bases from V and 0 bases from J, with 16 bases between. Germline CDR1 reads SEHNR; CDR2 reads FQNEAQ (reference sequence). The CDR3 totals 16 residues. CDR3 DNA: TGTGCCAGCAGCGCTAGACAGAGCTTCATGAACACTGAAGCTTTCTTT. This encodes CASSARQSFMNTEAFF.

The chain couples TRBV20-1 to TRBJ1-1, with D tentatively TRBD1 (5 bases). The CDR3 is made up of 18 amino acids. V was shortened by 3 bases and J by 5 bases, with 28 bases between the two germline ends. Germline V gene lookup returns CDR1 DFQATT and CDR2 SNEGSKA (reference sequence). This chain's CDR3 is CSASRLGHFGSLKTEAFF. DNA of the CDR3: TGCAGTGCTAGCCGGCTTGGACATTTTGGCTCCCTCAAGACTGAAGCTTTCTTT.

The gene calls are TRBV7-3 and TRBJ2-5; D is possibly TRBD1 or TRBD2 (5 bases each). The CDR3 consists of 20 residues. V was clipped by 4 bases and J by 5 bases, with 32 bases between them. Germline values: CDR1 SGHTA, CDR2 FQGTGA. The chain's CDR3 is CASSYLTGPNTGELSETQYF. The CDR3 DNA reads TGTGCCAGCAGCTACTTGACGGGACCAAACACCGGGGAGCTTTCCGAGACCCAGTACTTC.

This clonotype was picked up many times. The V and J genes are TRBV9 and TRBJ1-2; unclear D gene. V lost 0 bases, J lost 4 bases, and 7 bases lay in between. From germline, CDR1 is SGDLS and CDR2 YYNGEE. There are 13 residues in the CDR3. The CDR3 here is CASSVGRFYGYTF. The DNA for the CDR3 is TGTGCCAGCAGCGTAGGGCGGTTCTATGGCTACACCTTC.

This clonotype was recorded many times. The chain joins TRBV6-4 to TRBJ2-3; no clear D. This CDR3 has 12 residues. In germline, CDR1 is MRHNA, CDR2 SNTAGT. Trimming stripped 2 bases from V and 3 bases from J, with 3 bases between. The CDR3 sequence: CASSDRTDTQYF. The CDR3 region has the DNA TGTGCCAGCAGTGACCGGACAGATACGCAGTATTTT.

This clonotype was observed at least ten times. The J gene is TRBJ1-5, the V gene TRBV9; 7 nucleotides line up with TRBD1. J lost 6 bases, V lost 3 bases, and 3 bases had no gene match. This CDR3 has 13 amino acids. Germline V gene sequence: CDR1 SGDLS, CDR2 YYNGEE. The CDR3 loop reads CASSGQGGQPQHF. The DNA for the CDR3 is TGTGCCAGCAGCGGACAGGGTGGTCAGCCCCAGCATTTT.

This clonotype was seen a single time. The CDR3 sequence is CAREVGTRGGYTF. Written as DNA, the CDR3 is TGTGCCAGAGAGGTCGGTACGAGGGGCGGCTACACCTTC. The gene calls are TRBV19 and TRBJ1-2, with D perhaps TRBD1 (5 bases). Germline-derived CDR1 and CDR2 are LNHDA and SQIVND (reference sequence). V dropped 9 bases and J dropped 8 bases, with 19 bases sitting between them. The CDR3 runs 13 residues.